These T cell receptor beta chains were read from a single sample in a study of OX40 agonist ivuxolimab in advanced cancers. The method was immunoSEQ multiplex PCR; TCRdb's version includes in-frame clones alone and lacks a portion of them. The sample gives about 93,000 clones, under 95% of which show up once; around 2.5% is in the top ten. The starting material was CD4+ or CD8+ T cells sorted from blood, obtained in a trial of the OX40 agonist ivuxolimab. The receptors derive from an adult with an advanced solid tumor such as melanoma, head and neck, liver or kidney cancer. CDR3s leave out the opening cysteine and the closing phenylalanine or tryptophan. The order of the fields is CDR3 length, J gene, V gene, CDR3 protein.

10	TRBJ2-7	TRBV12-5	ASGRGQYEQY
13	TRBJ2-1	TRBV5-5	ASSPPGSWVDEQF
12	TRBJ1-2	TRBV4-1	ASSRADRGRGYT
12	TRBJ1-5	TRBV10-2	ASSERAGRQPQH
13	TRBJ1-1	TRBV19	ASSIIGAMNTEAF
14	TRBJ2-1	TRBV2	ASVDVSSGRLNEQF
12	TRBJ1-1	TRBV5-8	ASSPTGWVTEAF
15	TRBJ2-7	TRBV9	ASSRRSPYDPVGEQY
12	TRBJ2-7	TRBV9	ASSVIDNPREQY
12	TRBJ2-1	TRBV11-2	ASSFGTSGNEQF
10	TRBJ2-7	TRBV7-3	ASSLKVYEQY
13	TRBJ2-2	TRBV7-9	ASSVQGAYTGELF
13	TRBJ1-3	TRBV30	AWSTFGGARNTIY
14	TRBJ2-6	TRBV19	ASSSQGPSGANVLT
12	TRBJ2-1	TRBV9	ASSLSAGNNEQF
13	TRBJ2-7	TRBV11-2	ASSQAARGSYEQY
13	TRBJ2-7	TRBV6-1	ASSEFGSLGYEQY
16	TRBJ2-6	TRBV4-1	ASSQWTGSFSGANVLT
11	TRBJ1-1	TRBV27	ASSLGGNTEAF
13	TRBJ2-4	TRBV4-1	ASSQENRGHDIQY
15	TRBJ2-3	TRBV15	ATSRDIGLDGTDTQY
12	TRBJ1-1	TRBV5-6	ASSWGTGGTEAF
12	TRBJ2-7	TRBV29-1	SVETGVEGYEQY
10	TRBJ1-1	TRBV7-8	ASSLQQDEAF
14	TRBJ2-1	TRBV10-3	AISGSSSGRDNEQF
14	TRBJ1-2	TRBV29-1	SVRWTGPSVNYGYT
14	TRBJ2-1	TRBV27	ASSPDLAGAENEQF
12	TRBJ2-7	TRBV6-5	ASSYGQGTYEQY
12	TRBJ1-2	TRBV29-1	SVNTRQGGYGYT
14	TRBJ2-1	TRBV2	ASRPRAQGTYNEQF
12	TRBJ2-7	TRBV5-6	ASSLGTGFYEQY
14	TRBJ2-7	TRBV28	ASRRTRLSTYYEQY
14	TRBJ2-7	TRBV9	ASSPQSDSSSYEQY
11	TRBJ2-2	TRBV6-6	ASSYWGTGELF
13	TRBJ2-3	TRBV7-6	ASSFGGGPSDTQY
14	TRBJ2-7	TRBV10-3	AISEQGLAGSYEQY
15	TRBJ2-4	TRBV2	ASSTSQGLLAKNIQY
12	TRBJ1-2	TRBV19	ASTTGTVKYGYT
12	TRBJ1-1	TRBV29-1	SVNHPDRNTEAF
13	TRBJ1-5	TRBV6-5	ASSRQGAFNQPQH
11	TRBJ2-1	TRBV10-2	ASSESPGPEQF
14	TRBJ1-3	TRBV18	ASSPGTGVSGNTIY
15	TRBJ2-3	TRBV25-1	ASSEITSGTSTDTQY
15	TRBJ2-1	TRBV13	ASSSRDRPSSYNEQF
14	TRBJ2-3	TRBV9	ASSLTGGHITDTQY
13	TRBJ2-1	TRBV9	ASSVVSGGAYEQF
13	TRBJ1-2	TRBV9	ASSESRGANYGYT
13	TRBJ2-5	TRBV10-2	ASSTSGANLGTQY
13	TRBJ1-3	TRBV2	ASTLDGFSGNTIY
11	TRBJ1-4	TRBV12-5	ASGSTSQEKLF
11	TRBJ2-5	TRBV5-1	ASSVSLQETQY
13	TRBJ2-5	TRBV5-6	ASSVPRQSKETQY
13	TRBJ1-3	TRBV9	ASSVEGSSGNTIY
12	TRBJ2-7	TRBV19	ASSIVAASYEQY
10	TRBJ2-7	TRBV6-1	ASSEVGSEQY
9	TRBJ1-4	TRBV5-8	ASRTGEKLF